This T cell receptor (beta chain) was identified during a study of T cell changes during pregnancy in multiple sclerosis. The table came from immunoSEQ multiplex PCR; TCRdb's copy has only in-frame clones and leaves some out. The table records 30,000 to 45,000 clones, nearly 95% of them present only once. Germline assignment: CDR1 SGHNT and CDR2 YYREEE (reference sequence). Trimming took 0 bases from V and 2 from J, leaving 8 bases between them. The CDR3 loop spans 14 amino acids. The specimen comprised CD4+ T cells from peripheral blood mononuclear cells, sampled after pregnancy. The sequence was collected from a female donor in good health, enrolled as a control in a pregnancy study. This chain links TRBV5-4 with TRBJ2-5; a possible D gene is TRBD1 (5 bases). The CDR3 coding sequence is TGTGCCAGCAGCTTGGGACGGACACAAGAGACCCAGTACTTC. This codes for CASSLGRTQETQYF.